This TCR beta chain was sequenced in a study of blood T cell repertoires in COVID-19. The overall study: From T cells, B-cell-depleted T cells, or PBMCs came the material, which was cDNA or gDNA.

The CDR3 has 15 residues. Germline V gives CDR1 SEHNR, CDR2 FQNEAQ (reference sequence). V was pared by 4 bases and J by 0 bases, with 2 bases of the junction left unmatched. TCRdb's copy holds only in-frame clones and misses some; the assay was immunoSEQ multiplex PCR. Altogether about 32,000 clones are present, over 90% being singletons, with the ten largest covering about 0.85%. The sequencing input was peripheral blood. The sequence came from a male donor with active COVID-19. The V call is TRBV7-9, the J call TRBJ1-5; 8 bases match TRBD1. Here the CDR3 reads CASSSQGGSNQPQHF. DNA of the CDR3: TGTGCCAGCAGCTCACAGGGGGGTAGCAATCAGCCCCAGCATTTT.